Listed here are 26 T cell receptor beta chains from one sample, sequenced in a study of radiotherapy plus CTLA-4 blockade in lung cancer. The protocol was immunoSEQ multiplex PCR, while the TCRdb copy is restricted to in-frame clones and leaves out a portion. In the table there are some 100,000 clones, approximately 80% of which are singletons. This sample comprised peripheral blood, obtained from a patient treated with radiotherapy plus ipilimumab. All receptors derive from a human donor with non-small cell lung cancer that progressed on radiotherapy plus ipilimumab.

This clone was counted only a few times. This sequence joins TRBV15 and TRBJ2-2; D possibly uses TRBD1 or TRBD2 (5 bases each). There are 14 residues in the CDR3. The V and J ends lost 0 bases and 7 bases respectively, with 9 bases between them. Germline values: CDR1 LNHNV, CDR2 YYDKDF (reference sequence). As DNA, the CDR3 is TGTGCCACCAGCAGAGATGAGGGGCGCGGGGAGCTGTTTTTT. Translation: CATSRDEGRGELFF.

CDR3 protein: CASSPLSRELFF. In nucleotides, the CDR3 is TGTGCCAGTAGCCCACTTTCCCGGGAGCTGTTTTTT. The rearrangement links TRBV19 to TRBJ2-2, with D uncertain. The CDR3 extends over 12 amino acids. CDR1 LNHDA and CDR2 SQIVND come from the germline V gene (reference sequence). Trimming removed 6 bases from V and 9 bases from J, with 11 bases in between.

This clone was picked up one time. The chain couples TRBV5-1 to TRBJ2-3; 8 nucleotides agree with TRBD2. The CDR3 covers 17 residues. The trim removed 2 bases at V and 0 bases at J, leaving 8 bases unmatched. Germline loops: CDR1 SGHRS, CDR2 YFSETQ. CDR3 sequence (DNA): TGCGCCAGCAGCTTTCTAGGCGGGGGGTCTAGCACAGATACGCAGTATTTT. Translating it yields CASSFLGGGSSTDTQYF.

J is TRBJ1-2 and V is TRBV11-2; D is uncertain. Trimming stripped 4 bases from V and 2 bases from J, with 17 bases between. Per the germline V gene, CDR1 is SGHAT and CDR2 is FQNNGV. The CDR3 consists of 16 residues. CDR3 in amino acids: CASSSIVIVRNYGYTF. DNA of the CDR3: TGTGCCAGCAGCTCCATAGTTATCGTTAGGAACTATGGCTACACCTTC.

The chain couples TRBV19 to TRBJ2-7; the match to TRBD1 covers 8 bases. The CDR3 totals 15 residues. The junction had 8 bases not matched to a gene; V was cut back by 4 bases and J by 3 bases. From germline, CDR1 is LNHDA and CDR2 SQIVND (reference sequence). The chain's CDR3 is CASSTPRQGSYEQYF. CDR3 bases: TGTGCCAGTAGTACCCCCCGACAGGGGAGCTACGAGCAGTACTTC.

The V call is TRBV2, the J call TRBJ2-2, with a tentative D call TRBD1 (6 bases). The germline CDR1 and CDR2 sequences are SNHLY and FYNNEI. V lost 5 bases and J lost 4, with 11 bases in between. This CDR3 has 14 amino acids. DNA for the CDR3: TGTGCCAGCAGTTACCTACAGGGCACCGGGGAGCTGTTTTTT. Translating it yields CASSYLQGTGELFF.

This rearrangement joins TRBV7-3 to TRBJ2-4; 8 nucleotides line up with TRBD2. Germline V CDR1 and CDR2: SGHTA, FQGTGA. CDR3 size: 17 residues. V trimming: 5 bases; J trimming: 0 bases; junction bases outside the gene matches: 9. This chain's CDR3 is CASSGKGLGKAKNIQYF. For the CDR3, the DNA is TGTGCCAGCAGCGGCAAGGGACTAGGGAAAGCCAAAAACATTCAGTACTTC.

Judged by abundance, this clone is medium-sized. V and J are TRBV5-6 and TRBJ2-3; 9 nucleotides align to TRBD2. This CDR3 contains 14 residues. J lost 2 bases, V lost 8 bases, and 6 bases had no gene match. Looked up from germline, CDR1 is SGHDT and CDR2 is YYEEEE. The CDR3 is CASSAGGLTDTQYF. For the CDR3, the DNA is TGTGCCAGTTCAGCGGGGGGCCTCACAGATACGCAGTATTTT.

This chain connects TRBV30 to TRBJ1-1; 9 nucleotides agree with TRBD1. The V and J ends lost 2 bases and 4 bases, in that order; junction bases with no gene match: 5. CDR1 and CDR2 (germline): GTSNPN, SVGIG (reference sequence). This CDR3 is 14 amino acids long. CDR3 sequence reads: CAWSPQGAPTEAFF. The DNA of the CDR3 is TGTGCCTGGAGTCCACAGGGGGCGCCCACTGAAGCTTTCTTT.

This chain joins TRBV7-2 and TRBJ1-3; D is possibly TRBD1 (5 bases). The V end lost 1 base, the J end lost 0 bases, and 10 bases lay between the germline ends. Germline assignment: CDR1 SGHTA and CDR2 FQGNSA. The CDR3 runs to 16 residues. The CDR3 region has the DNA TGTGCCAGCAGCTTAGGAGGGGTTACCTCTGGAAACACCATATATTTT. It yields the protein CASSLGGVTSGNTIYF.

V is TRBV11-2 and J is TRBJ2-1; D not certain. V was cut by 5 bases and J by 15 bases, with 14 bases left in between. Germline V CDR1 and CDR2: SGHAT, FQNNGV. This CDR3 spans 11 amino acids. The CDR3 protein is CASSPTRVLFF. As DNA, the CDR3 is TGTGCCAGCAGCCCGACTCGTGTACTGTTCTTC.

V gene TRBV4-1 combines with J gene TRBJ1-1; possibly TRBD1 for D (5 bases). Deletions cut 0 bases from V and 1 base from J, with 6 bases between. Germline CDR1 and CDR2: MGHRA and YSYEKL. CDR3 length: 14 amino acids. CDR3 bases: TGCGCCAGCAGCCAAGAACAGGAGAACACTGAAGCTTTCTTT. Amino acids: CASSQEQENTEAFF.

This clone came up a few times. The genes are TRBV5-1 and TRBJ2-3, with 7 positions matching TRBD1. Germline assignment: CDR1 SGHRS and CDR2 YFSETQ. The CDR3 is 13 residues long. The trim removed 7 bases at V and 4 bases at J, leaving 6 bases unmatched. CDR3 sequence reads: CASHTGDADTQYF. CDR3 nucleotides: TGCGCCAGCCATACAGGGGACGCAGATACGCAGTATTTT.

This chain uses TRBV11-3 with TRBJ2-7, with D tentatively TRBD1 (6 bases). With 1 base removed from V and 3 bases from J, the gap between germline ends came to 13 bases. This CDR3 has 15 residues. Germline values: CDR1 SGHNT, CDR2 YENEEA. The CDR3 loop is CASSLGVQGRYEQYF. The CDR3 region has the DNA TGTGCCAGCAGCTTAGGAGTACAGGGTCGCTACGAGCAGTACTTC. Variable domain in full (rest from reference TRBV11-3 and TRBJ2-7): EAGVVQSPRYKIIEKKQPVAFWCNPISGHNTLYWYLQNLGQGPELLIRYENEEAVDDSQLPKDRFSAERLKGVDSTLKIQPAELGDSAVYLCASSLGVQGRYEQYFGPGTRLTVT.

The V gene is TRBV29-1, the J gene TRBJ2-5; D not resolved. The CDR3 is 10 amino acids. V was pared by 4 bases and J by 5 bases, with 5 bases between. The germline CDR1 and CDR2 sequences are SQVTM and ANQGSEA. The CDR3 is CSVVGETQYF. As DNA, the CDR3 is TGCAGCGTTGTGGGGGAGACCCAGTACTTC.

The chain's CDR3 is CASSLNVERAGTGELFF. CDR3 DNA: TGTGCCAGCAGCTTAAATGTGGAGAGGGCGGGAACCGGGGAGCTGTTTTTT. The gene calls are TRBV7-3 and TRBJ2-2; D might be TRBD2 (6 bases). CDR1 and CDR2 (germline): SGHTA, FQGTGA. Trimming pared 1 base from V and 5 bases from J, leaving 17 bases between. This CDR3 is built from 17 residues.

The rearrangement links TRBV5-8 to TRBJ2-7; no reliable D call. Germline loops: CDR1 SGHTS, CDR2 YDEGEE. The CDR3 is 13 amino acids. Deletions cut 3 bases from V and 12 bases from J, with 19 bases between. The CDR3 region is CASSSSAVLGGYF. As DNA, the CDR3 is TGTGCCAGCAGCTCATCGGCGGTGTTGGGTGGGTACTTC.

This chain uses TRBV5-4 with TRBJ2-3; 10 bases are shared with TRBD1. The CDR3 is 17 residues long. Germline V gene sequence: CDR1 SGHNT, CDR2 YYREEE (reference sequence). With 4 bases clipped from V and 4 bases from J, the junction kept 12 bases outside the gene matches. CDR3 loop: CASSPGGGQGVADTQYF. The CDR3 bases are TGTGCCAGCAGCCCGGGGGGTGGACAGGGGGTGGCAGATACGCAGTATTTT.

In its sample, this clone was seen once. The V and J genes are TRBV27 and TRBJ2-3; D is possibly TRBD2 (5 bases). Per the germline V gene, CDR1 is MNHEY and CDR2 is SMNVEV (reference sequence). This CDR3 is built from 15 residues. The germline V and J ends were trimmed by 0 bases and 0 bases, with 7 bases remaining between them. The CDR3 nucleotides read TGTGCCAGCAGTTTATCGAGGGCTAGCACAGATACGCAGTATTTT. The encoded protein is CASSLSRASTDTQYF.

The chain joins TRBV27 to TRBJ2-7; TRBD2 matches 10 bases. Trimming cost V 2 bases and J 5 bases; bases outside gene matches: 6. The CDR3 covers 15 residues. Germline V gene sequence: CDR1 MNHEY, CDR2 SMNVEV (reference sequence). CDR3 amino acids: CASSLQAGGSHEQYF. The CDR3 nucleotides read TGTGCCAGCAGTTTACAAGCGGGAGGGTCCCACGAGCAGTACTTC.

The chain links TRBV7-8 to TRBJ2-7, with 11 positions matching TRBD2. V lost 2 bases to trimming and J lost 0 bases; unmatched junction nucleotides: 6. CDR3 length equals 17 residues. CDR1 is SGHVS, CDR2 FQNEAQ, per germline. CDR3: CASSLSLAGGVSYEQYF. CDR3 in DNA: TGTGCCAGCAGCTTATCGCTAGCGGGGGGTGTCTCCTACGAGCAGTACTTC.

DNA of the CDR3: TGTGCCAGCAGGGAAGCAGGGCAGGGGGGCTACACCTTC. This gives the protein CASREAGQGGYTF. This rearrangement joins TRBV7-2 to TRBJ1-2, with a weak D call TRBD1 (6 bases). CDR3 size: 13 residues. CDR1 is SGHTA and CDR2 is FQGNSA in the germline V gene. The V end was cut by 6 bases, the J end by 8 bases, with 16 bases between. The full variable domain, in which reference TRBV7-2 and TRBJ1-2 provide the parts outside the CDR3, is GAGVSQSPSNKVTEKGKDVELRCDPISGHTALYWYRQSLGQGLEFLIYFQGNSAPDKSGLPSDRFSAERTGGSVSTLTIQRTQQEDSAVYLCASREAGQGGYTFGSGTRLTVV.

This clone was recorded only once. The DNA for the CDR3 is TGTGCCAGCTCACTAACCCGGGACAACCACGAGCAGTACTTC. Translated, it gives CASSLTRDNHEQYF. The chain carries TRBV18 and TRBJ2-7, with D possibly TRBD1 on 6 matching bases. Trimming shortened V by 4 bases and J by 5 bases, and 15 bases separated the two germline ends. Germline CDR1 and CDR2: KGHSH and LQKENI. The CDR3 runs 14 residues. Full variable domain (missing parts from reference TRBV18 and TRBJ2-7): NAGVMQNPRHLVRRRGQEARLRCSPMKGHSHVYWYRQLPEEGLKFMVYLQKENIIDESGMPKERFSAEFPKEGPSILRIQQVVRGDSAAYFCASSLTRDNHEQYFGPGTRLTVT.

The chain couples TRBV30 to TRBJ2-1; 7 bases are a match to TRBD1. Per the germline V gene, CDR1 is GTSNPN and CDR2 is SVGIG (reference sequence). The junction had 5 bases not matched to a gene; V was cut back by 4 bases and J by 5 bases. The CDR3 is 13 amino acids. For the CDR3, the DNA is TGTGCCTGGATGGACAGGATAAACAATGAGCAGTTCTTC. It encodes CAWMDRINNEQFF.

A few counts support this clone. The chain is built from TRBV27 and TRBJ1-6, with D maybe TRBD1 (6 bases). CDR1 MNHEY and CDR2 SMNVEV come from the germline V gene (reference sequence). The CDR3 is 15 residues long. V shed 0 bases and J shed 6 bases, with 9 bases lying between them. The CDR3 coding sequence is TGTGCCAGCAGTTTATCGTCGGGGGCTAATTCACCCCTCCACTTT. Residues: CASSLSSGANSPLHF.

V is TRBV4-3 and J is TRBJ2-7, with no clear D. CDR3 length: 13 residues. Germline CDR1 and CDR2: LGHNA and YSLEER. V gave up 2 bases and J gave up 2 bases, with 7 bases separating them. The CDR3 DNA sequence: TGCGCCAGCAGCCAAATCGAACCCTACGAGCAGTACTTC. This codes for CASSQIEPYEQYF.